These T cell receptor beta chains were read from a single sample in a study of identical twins. TCRdb reprocessed the 5' RACE reads with MiXCR, giving one entry per CDR3 protein. Of some 1,600,000 distinct CDR3 sequences in the sample, about 30% were seen once. Sequenced material: cord blood. The source of these receptors is a newborn girl in good health. CDR3s include the opening cysteine and the closing phenylalanine or tryptophan. A D gene is named only where the DNA matches it firmly. Not all rows give a size; the values are once, few, many and, for expanded clones, a class.

>TRBV10-3|TRBJ2-7|-|-
TGTGCCATCAGTGACCCAGTATCCTACGAGCAGTACTTC
CAISDPVSYEQYF
>TRBV5-1|TRBJ1-2|-|many
TGCGCCAGCAGCTCGAGGGGAAATGGCTACACCTTC
CASSSRGNGYTF
>TRBV20-1|TRBJ1-2|TRBD1|few
TGCAGTGCTAGGGGACAGGGGTTTGGCTACACCTTC
CSARGQGFGYTF
>TRBV6-5|TRBJ1-1|-|many
TGTGCCAGCAGTTACAAAATGAACACTGAAGCTTTCTTT
CASSYKMNTEAFF
>TRBV12-3/TRBV12-4|TRBJ1-1|-|-
TGTGCCAGCAGTTTTAAGGCGGTGAACACTGAAGCTTTCTTT
CASSFKAVNTEAFF
>TRBV7-2|TRBJ2-3|TRBD1|once
TGTGCCAGCCGGACGAGGGGGCTAGTCACAGATACGCAGTATTTT
CASRTRGLVTDTQYF
>TRBV29-1|TRBJ2-2|TRBD2|-
TGCAGCGTTGCGACGACTAGCGTTGGCGGGGAGCTGTTTTTT
CSVATTSVGGELFF
>TRBV2|TRBJ2-7|TRBD2|-
TGTGCCAGCAGTGAAGGAGGGACTAGCTCCTACGAGCAGTACTTC
CASSEGGTSSYEQYF
>TRBV20-1|TRBJ2-3|TRBD2|-
TGCAGTGCGACCCGACGGGCGGGAGCGGTGACGCAGTATTTT
CSATRRAGAVTQYF
>TRBV4-2|TRBJ2-3|-|few
TGTGCCAGCAGCCAACGGGGCGGAGGTCCAGATACGCAGTATTTT
CASSQRGGGPDTQYF
>TRBV28|TRBJ2-7|TRBD1|-
TGTGCCGCACCCGGGACAGGGAGCTCCTACGAGCAGTACTTC
CAAPGTGSSYEQYF
>TRBV10-3|TRBJ2-4|TRBD2|few
TGTGCCATCACCCGGACTAGCGGGAGGTTGGATGAGCAGTACTTC
CAITRTSGRLDEQYF
>TRBV4-2|TRBJ2-5|-|once
TGTGCCAGCAGCCCCACGGGGGTCCACTCCTACAATGAGCAGTACTTC
CASSPTGVHSYNEQYF
>TRBV6-5|TRBJ2-3|TRBD2|few
TGTGCCAGCAGTCAGGACGGACTAGGCACAGATACGCAGTATTTT
CASSQDGLGTDTQYF
>TRBV5-6|TRBJ1-2|-|few
TGTGCCAGCAGCTTGGGGCCAGAAGTCCATAACTATGGCTACACCTTC
CASSLGPEVHNYGYTF
>TRBV18|TRBJ1-6|-|few
TGTGCCAGCTCACCAGCAGGGTCCTATAATTCACCCCCCCACTTT
CASSPAGSYNSPPHF
>TRBV25-1|TRBJ2-3|-|-
TGTGCCAGCAGCAATCCTGGGGGCACAGATACGCAGTATTTT
CASSNPGGTDTQYF
>TRBV20-1|TRBJ2-3|TRBD1|-
TGCAGTGCTAGGCCAGGGGGTTTCGCAGATACGCAGTATTTT
CSARPGGFADTQYF
>TRBV7-2|TRBJ2-3|-|-
TGTGCCAGCAGCTTAGATGGTGCCACTAGACCCGGAGATACGCAGTATTTT
CASSLDGATRPGDTQYF
>TRBV12-5|TRBJ2-7|-|-
TGTGCTAGTGGTTTGGTAATTGGTGGCTCCTACAATGAGCAGTACTTC
CASGLVIGGSYNEQYF
>TRBV7-2|TRBJ1-2|-|few
TGTGCCAGCAGCTTAGACAGTATTCATGGCTACACCTTC
CASSLDSIHGYTF
>TRBV28|TRBJ2-7|TRBD2|-
TGTGCCAGCAGTTTCGGGACTAGCGGGCGGCTCTCCTACGAGCAGTACTTC
CASSFGTSGRLSYEQYF
>TRBV6-1|TRBJ2-7|-|-
TGTGCCAGCAGTGACGGCAGGGGGGTGAGGTACGAGCAGTACTTC
CASSDGRGVRYEQYF
>TRBV6-5|TRBJ2-3|-|-
TGTGCCAGCAGTTACTCAAGGATGCGGGGAGATACGCGGTATTTT
CASSYSRMRGDTRYF
>TRBV20-1|TRBJ2-3|TRBD2|-
TGCAGTGCTCTAGCGGGGGCGGGAGATACGCAGTATTTT
CSALAGAGDTQYF
>TRBV28|TRBJ2-3|TRBD2|few
TGTGCCAGCAGTTTCGCTACTAGGACTAGCAGACGGGTAGATACGCAGTATTTT
CASSFATRTSRRVDTQYF
>TRBV5-1|TRBJ2-3|TRBD2|-
TGCGCCAGCAGCTTATTAGGACTAGCACGCACAGATACGCAGTATTTT
CASSLLGLARTDTQYF
>TRBV4-2|TRBJ2-1|TRBD1|-
TGTGCCAGCAGCCTAAGGAATGGGACAGGGGGCATGAGCTCCTACAATGAGCAGTTCTTC
CASSLRNGTGGMSSYNEQFF
>TRBV7-2|TRBJ2-1|TRBD2|-
TGTGCCAGCAGCTTAACCGGGACTAGGGCCTACAATGAGCAGTTCTTC
CASSLTGTRAYNEQFF
>TRBV6-6|TRBJ2-1|TRBD2|few
TGTGCCAGCAGTTACTCGCGACTAGCGGGAACCAATGAGCAGTTCTTC
CASSYSRLAGTNEQFF
>TRBV28|TRBJ2-7|-|few
TGTGCCAGCAGCCTCCACCGCTTGCGGGATCGGGGCTACGAGCAGTACTTC
CASSLHRLRDRGYEQYF
>TRBV13|TRBJ2-1|TRBD1|-
TGTGCCAGCAGCCCCCCCAGGGGGAATGAGCAGTTCTTC
CASSPPRGNEQFF
>TRBV20-1|TRBJ2-7|TRBD2|-
TGCAGTGCTAGTGAAGCGGGAGGCTACGAGCAGTACTTC
CSASEAGGYEQYF
>TRBV28|TRBJ1-6|-|once
TGTGCCAGCAGGCAAGGGCAATATAATTCACCCCTCCACTTT
CASRQGQYNSPLHF
>TRBV12-3/TRBV12-4|TRBJ1-5|-|few
TGTGCCAGCAGTTTCTGGGAGACTAGCAATCAGCCCCAGCATTTT
CASSFWETSNQPQHF
>TRBV7-8|TRBJ2-2|TRBD1|-
TGTGCCAGCAGCGATAGTAGACAGGGGAACACCGGGGAGCTGTTTTTT
CASSDSRQGNTGELFF
>TRBV27|TRBJ1-2|-|-
TGTGCCAGCCTGGGCCTTGGGGTTGGGGGCTACACCTTC
CASLGLGVGGYTF
>TRBV2|TRBJ2-7|-|-
TGTGCCAGCAGCGCCCTTGACAGCTGCGAGCAGTACTTC
CASSALDSCEQYF
>TRBV3-1|TRBJ2-5|-|few
TGTGCCAGCCTGGGACCGTTCCGGGGTGAGACCCAGTACTTC
CASLGPFRGETQYF
>TRBV10-3|TRBJ2-7|-|few
TGTGCCATCATGGGTAGCTCCTACAATGAGCAGTACTTC
CAIMGSSYNEQYF
>TRBV9|TRBJ2-1|-|few
TGTGCCAGCACGTTAAACGCGGCGGCAAGCGGTGAGCAGTTCTTC
CASTLNAAASGEQFF
>TRBV4-2|TRBJ2-7|-|few
TGTGCCAGCAGCCAAGATACGGGGGCGTACAATGAGCAGTACTTC
CASSQDTGAYNEQYF
>TRBV28|TRBJ2-1|TRBD1|-
TGTGCCAGCAGTTTACCACTTACAGGGGAAAATGAGCAGTTCTTC
CASSLPLTGENEQFF
>TRBV6-4|TRBJ1-2|TRBD1|few
TGTGCCAGCAATAATGGACAGGGGGATGGCTACACCTTC
CASNNGQGDGYTF
>TRBV25-1|TRBJ2-3|-|many
TGTGCCAGCAGTGCGTACAGAATCCCCACAGATACGCAGTATTTT
CASSAYRIPTDTQYF
>TRBV24-1|TRBJ2-2|-|-
TGTGCCACCAGTGATTTGGGGTTCGGGAGCACCGGGGAGCTGTTTTTT
CATSDLGFGSTGELFF
>TRBV27|TRBJ1-2|-|few
TGTGCCAGCAGTACCGGCAATACTTATGGCTACACCTTC
CASSTGNTYGYTF
>TRBV27|TRBJ1-2|TRBD1|few
TGTGCCAGCAGTGACCGACAGACAGGGGATGGCTACACCTTC
CASSDRQTGDGYTF
>TRBV28|TRBJ2-4|-|few
TGTGCCAGCAGTTTACGGCTTGGGGCCAAAAACATTCAGTACTTC
CASSLRLGAKNIQYF
>TRBV20-1|TRBJ2-7|-|-
TGCAGTGCTAGAGATCGCCGCCTCTACGAGCAGTACTTC
CSARDRRLYEQYF